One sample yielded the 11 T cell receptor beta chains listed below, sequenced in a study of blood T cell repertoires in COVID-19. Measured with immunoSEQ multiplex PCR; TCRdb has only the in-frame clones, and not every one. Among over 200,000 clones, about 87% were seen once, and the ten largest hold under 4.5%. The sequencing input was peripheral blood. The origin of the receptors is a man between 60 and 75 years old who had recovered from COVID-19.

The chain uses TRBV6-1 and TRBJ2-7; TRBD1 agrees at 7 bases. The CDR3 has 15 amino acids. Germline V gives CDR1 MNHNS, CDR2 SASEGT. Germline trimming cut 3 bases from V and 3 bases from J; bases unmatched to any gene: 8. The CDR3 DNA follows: TGTGCCAGCAGTGACGAACTTGACAGGGTCTACGAGCAGTACTTC. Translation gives CASSDELDRVYEQYF.

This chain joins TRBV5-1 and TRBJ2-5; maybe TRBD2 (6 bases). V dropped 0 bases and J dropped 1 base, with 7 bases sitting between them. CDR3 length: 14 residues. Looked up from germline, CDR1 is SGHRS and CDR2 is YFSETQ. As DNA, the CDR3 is TGCGCCAGCAGCTTGGGACTAGTCCAAGAGACCCAGTACTTC. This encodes CASSLGLVQETQYF.

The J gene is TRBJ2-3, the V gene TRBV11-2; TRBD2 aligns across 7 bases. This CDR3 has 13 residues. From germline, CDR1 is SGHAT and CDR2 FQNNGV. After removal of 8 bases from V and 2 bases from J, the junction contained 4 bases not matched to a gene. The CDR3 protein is CASQGGNTDTQYF. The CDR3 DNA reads TGTGCCAGCCAGGGAGGGAACACAGATACGCAGTATTTT.

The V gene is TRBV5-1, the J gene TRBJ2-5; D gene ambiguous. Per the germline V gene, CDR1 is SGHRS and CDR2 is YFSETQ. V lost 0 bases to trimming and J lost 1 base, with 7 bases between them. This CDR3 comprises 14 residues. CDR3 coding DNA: TGCGCCAGCAGCTTGGTGGCTTCCCAAGAGACCCAGTACTTC. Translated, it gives CASSLVASQETQYF. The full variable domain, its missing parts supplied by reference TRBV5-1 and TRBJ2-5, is KAGVTQTPRYLIKTRGQQVTLSCSPISGHRSVSWYQQTPGQGLQFLFEYFSETQRNKGNFPGRFSGRQFSNSRSEMNVSTLELGDSALYLCASSLVASQETQYFGPGTRLLVL.

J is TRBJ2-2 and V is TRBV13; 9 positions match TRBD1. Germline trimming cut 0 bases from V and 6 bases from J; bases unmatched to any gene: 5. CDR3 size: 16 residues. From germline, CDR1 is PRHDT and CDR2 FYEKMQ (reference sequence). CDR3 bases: TGTGCCAGCAGCTTAGGGACAGGGGGATTCGCCGGGGAGCTGTTTTTT. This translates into CASSLGTGGFAGELFF.

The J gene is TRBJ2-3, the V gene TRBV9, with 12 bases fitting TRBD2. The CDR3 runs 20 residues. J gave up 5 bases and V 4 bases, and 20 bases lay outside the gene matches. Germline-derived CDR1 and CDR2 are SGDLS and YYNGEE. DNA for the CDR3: TGTGCCAGCAGCCCAACCACGACCCCACTAGCGGGGGGAGAGGTAGATACGCAGTATTTT. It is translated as CASSPTTTPLAGGEVDTQYF.

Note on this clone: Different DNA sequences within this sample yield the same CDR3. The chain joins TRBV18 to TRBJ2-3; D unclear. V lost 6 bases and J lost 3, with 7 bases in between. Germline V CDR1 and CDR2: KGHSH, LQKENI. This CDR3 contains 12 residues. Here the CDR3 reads CASSPYTDTQYF. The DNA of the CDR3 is TGTGCCAGCTCCCCGTATACAGATACGCAGTATTTT.

The CDR3 DNA reads as TGTGCCAGTAGCGCCAGGACAGGGATCTCAGGGGAGCTGTTTTTT. Amino acid sequence: CASSARTGISGELFF. J is TRBJ2-2 and V is TRBV19, with TRBD1 matching 8 bases. CDR3 length equals 15 residues. Germline V gene lookup returns CDR1 LNHDA and CDR2 SQIVND (reference sequence). The junction had 11 bases not matched to a gene; V was cut back by 6 bases and J by 8 bases.

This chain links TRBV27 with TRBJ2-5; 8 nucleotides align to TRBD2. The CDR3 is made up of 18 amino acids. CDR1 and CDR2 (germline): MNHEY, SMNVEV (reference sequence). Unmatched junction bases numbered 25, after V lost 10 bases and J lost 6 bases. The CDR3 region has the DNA TGTGCCACTCCCCTAGCGGGCTTCACCGGAGTACCGCTGAAGACCCAGTACTTC. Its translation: CATPLAGFTGVPLKTQYF.

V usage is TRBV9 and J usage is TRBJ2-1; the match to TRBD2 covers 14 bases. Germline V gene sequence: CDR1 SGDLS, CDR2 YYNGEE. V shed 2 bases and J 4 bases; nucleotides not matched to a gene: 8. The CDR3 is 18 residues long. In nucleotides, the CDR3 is TGTGCCAGCAGCGTGGGACTAGCGGGGGAACTATTGTACAATGAGCAGTTCTTC. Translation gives CASSVGLAGELLYNEQFF.

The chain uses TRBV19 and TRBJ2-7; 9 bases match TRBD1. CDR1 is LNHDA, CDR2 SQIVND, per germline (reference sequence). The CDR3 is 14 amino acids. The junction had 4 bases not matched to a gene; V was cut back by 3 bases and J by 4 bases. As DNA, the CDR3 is TGTGCCAGTAGTATTGGGACAGGGTGGTACGAGCAGTACTTC. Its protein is CASSIGTGWYEQYF.